This is a list of T cell receptor beta chains from one sample in a study of Graves' ophthalmopathy and Graves' hyperthyroidism. One entry per CDR3 protein results from TCRdb running MiXCR on the multiplex PCR reads. This table has almost 400,000 distinct CDR3 sequences, approximately 16% appearing once. Sample: peripheral blood. Every receptor here comes from a woman younger than 30 with Graves' ophthalmopathy. Both conserved end residues are part of each CDR3. A D gene is named only where the DNA matches it firmly. For some rows the clone size is stated as once, few or many, or as a class when expanded; others skip it.

j_call d_call clone_size v_call cdr3_nt cdr3_aa
TRBJ2-5 TRBD2 - TRBV4-1 TGCGCCAGCAGCCAAATGGGGAGCGGGGCCTTCCAAGAGACCCAGTACTTC CASSQMGSGAFQETQYF
TRBJ2-3 TRBD2 many TRBV20-1 TGCAGGAAACTAGCGGACGGCACAGATACGCAGTATTTT CRKLADGTDTQYF
TRBJ1-1 - many TRBV2 TGTGCCAGCAGTGATCGGGGCGGGGCTGAAGCTTTCTTT CASSDRGGAEAFF
TRBJ2-5 TRBD1 many TRBV7-2 TGTGCCAGCGATCAGACAGGGGCGGGGGAGACCCAGTACTTC CASDQTGAGETQYF
TRBJ2-7 - few TRBV7-9 TGTGCCAGCAGCCTCACTGGGACTGAACGGAATTACTTC CASSLTGTERNYF
TRBJ2-7 - many TRBV11-2 TGTGCCAGCAGCTCATCCCTCACGGGAGTCGAGCAGTACTTC CASSSSLTGVEQYF
TRBJ2-7 - many TRBV19 TGTGCCAGTAGTATTGGTATCGGTTCCCCCTACGAGCAGTACTTC CASSIGIGSPYEQYF
TRBJ1-1 - many TRBV4-1 TGCGCCAGCAGCGCCCCTACGGCGGGCACTGAAGCTTTCTTT CASSAPTAGTEAFF
TRBJ1-1 - many TRBV29-1 TGCAGCGTTGAAACGGCAGTGAACACTGAAGCTTTCTTT CSVETAVNTEAFF
TRBJ2-7 - many TRBV5-1 TGCGCCAGCAGCTTGGAACAGCTTTACGAGCAGTACTTC CASSLEQLYEQYF
TRBJ2-5 - many TRBV7-2 TGTGCCAGCAGCTTAGCGCGGCTTAGGAACCAAGAGACCCAGTACTTC CASSLARLRNQETQYF
TRBJ2-2 TRBD1 many TRBV7-3 TGTGCCAGCAGCGCCCGACAGGGGGGCACCGGGGAGCTGTTTTTT CASSARQGGTGELFF
TRBJ1-2 TRBD1 many TRBV9 TGTGCCAGCAGCGCAACACTAGGGACAGGGCTCCAAGGCTACACCTTC CASSATLGTGLQGYTF
TRBJ2-7 TRBD2 - TRBV6-1 TGTGCCAGCAGTGAAGCCGAACTAGCGGGAGCTAGCGACGAGCAGTACTTC CASSEAELAGASDEQYF
TRBJ2-5 TRBD2 - TRBV6-2/TRBV6-3 TGTGCCAGCAGCCCCGGACTAGCGGCAGAGACCCAGTACTTC CASSPGLAAETQYF
TRBJ2-7 - many TRBV6-2/TRBV6-3 TGTGCCAGCAGTTACGGTGACACCCCTACCTACGAGCAGTACTTC CASSYGDTPTYEQYF
TRBJ2-2 TRBD1 - TRBV7-2 TGTGCCAGCAGCTTAGCTGGACAGGGCACCGGGGAGCTGTTTTTT CASSLAGQGTGELFF
TRBJ2-4 - - TRBV6-2/TRBV6-3 TGTGCCAGCAGTTCAAGCACGAACAACATTCAGTACTTC CASSSSTNNIQYF
TRBJ1-1 - many TRBV6-2/TRBV6-3 TGTGCCAGCAGTTACTGGGCAGGATCGGACACTGAAGCTTTCTTT CASSYWAGSDTEAFF
TRBJ2-7 TRBD2 many TRBV11-2 TGTGCCAGCAGCTTTGACTCCGTTTTAGCGGGGCCTTCCTACGAGCAGTACTTC CASSFDSVLAGPSYEQYF
TRBJ1-1 TRBD1 many TRBV27 TGTGCCAGCACCGCCTTGCAGGGGGCGACTGAAGCTTTCTTT CASTALQGATEAFF
TRBJ2-7 - many TRBV7-2 TGTGCCAGCAGCTTACTTGCGGGGACGACCTACGAGCAGTACTTC CASSLLAGTTYEQYF
TRBJ1-1 - few TRBV4-2 TGTGCCAGCAGCCTCTGGGGGTTGAACACTGAAGCTTTCTTT CASSLWGLNTEAFF
TRBJ1-2 - many TRBV25-1 TGTGCCAGCAGTAAGGCCAATAACTATGGCTACACCTTC CASSKANNYGYTF
TRBJ2-5 TRBD2 - TRBV11-2 TGTGCCAGCAGCTCAGGGACTAGCGGGAGTGGTTCCCAGTACTTC CASSSGTSGSGSQYF
TRBJ1-5 - many TRBV28 TGTGCCAGCAGGTGGTTCAATCAGCCCCAGCATTTT CASRWFNQPQHF
TRBJ2-7 - many TRBV30 TGTGCCTGGAGCCGGGACAAGGGGTACGAGCAGTACTTC CAWSRDKGYEQYF
TRBJ2-2 - - TRBV6-5 TGTGCCAGCAGTTTCCTTCTCACCGGGGAGCTGTTTTTT CASSFLLTGELFF
TRBJ1-2 - many TRBV12-3/TRBV12-4 TGTGCCAGCAGAAGGGGGGTGCGCGACTATGGCTACACCTTC CASRRGVRDYGYTF
TRBJ2-5 - - TRBV7-8 TGTGCCAGCAGCTTAGCGCGCGACTGGAGACAAGAGACCCAGTACTTC CASSLARDWRQETQYF
TRBJ2-2 - - TRBV6-2/TRBV6-3 TGTGCCAGCAGCTTGGGGGTCGAGGGGACCGGGGAGCTGTTTTTT CASSLGVEGTGELFF
TRBJ2-7 - many TRBV5-1 TGCGCCAGCAGACAGCTCACCTCCTACGAGCAGTACTTC CASRQLTSYEQYF
TRBJ2-2 - many TRBV15 TGTGCCACCAGCAGAGGGGCTCAAGAAGGGGAGCTGTTTTTT CATSRGAQEGELFF
TRBJ1-1 - - TRBV6-2/TRBV6-3 TGTGCCAGCAGGGCGGGTCTGCAAAACACTGAAGCTTTCTTT CASRAGLQNTEAFF
TRBJ2-5 - many TRBV24-1 TGTGCCACCAGTGATCCCGGTGCGAGCTTGGAGACCCAGTACTTC CATSDPGASLETQYF
TRBJ2-5 - many TRBV6-5 TGTGCCAGCAGTTACACCTGGGGGACCTCAGAGGCAGAGACCCAGTACTTC CASSYTWGTSEAETQYF
TRBJ2-5 - many TRBV12-3/TRBV12-4 TGTGCCAGCAGTTCCAGCGGGCTCCCCAAGGAGACCCAGTACTTC CASSSSGLPKETQYF
TRBJ2-4 - many TRBV7-3 TGTGCCAGCGGCCCCCGGGTGAACATTCAGTACTTC CASGPRVNIQYF
TRBJ2-5 TRBD2 many TRBV7-2 TGTGCCAGCAGCTTTGTTCTAGCGGGGCTCCAAGAGACCCAGTACTTC CASSFVLAGLQETQYF
TRBJ1-1 - many TRBV7-2 TGTGCCAGCAGCAACCTCAGGGGTAACACTGAAGCTTTCTTT CASSNLRGNTEAFF
TRBJ1-1 - many TRBV11-2 TGTGCCAGCAGCCCAGTGACGCGAGCGTGGACTGAAGCTTTCTTT CASSPVTRAWTEAFF
TRBJ2-7 TRBD1 many TRBV28 TGTGCCAGCAGCCTAATAGGGGGGACAGGGGATTCCTACGAGCAGTACTTC CASSLIGGTGDSYEQYF
TRBJ1-2 TRBD1 many TRBV29-1 TGCAGCGCCCAGAGGGGGCTCTCTAACTATGGCTACACCTTC CSAQRGLSNYGYTF
TRBJ2-7 - - TRBV7-8 TGTGCCAGCAGCTTCATAGGGGGGGAGCAGGAGTACTTC CASSFIGGEQEYF
TRBJ1-6 - many TRBV20-1 TGCAGTGCTAGAGATCCTCTCGGGCGGGGACCCACCTATAATTCACCCCTCCACTTT CSARDPLGRGPTYNSPLHF
TRBJ1-2 - many TRBV7-9 TGTGCCAGCAGTTTGGGCGGGCCTTATGGCTACACCTTC CASSLGGPYGYTF
TRBJ1-5 - - TRBV10-3 TGTGCCATCTGCGCGGGGTCCGATCAGCCCCAGCATTTT CAICAGSDQPQHF
TRBJ1-5 - many TRBV20-1 TGCAGTGCTAGAGCAACCAGGGGCCTTAATCAGCCCCAGCATTTT CSARATRGLNQPQHF
TRBJ1-5 - many TRBV19 TGTGCCAGTAGTTATCAGGGCCGGCCCAATCAGCCCCAGCATTTT CASSYQGRPNQPQHF
TRBJ2-7 - many TRBV5-4 TGTGCCTTCTGGGGGCCCTACGAGCAGTACTTC CAFWGPYEQYF
TRBJ2-2 - - TRBV6-9 TGTACCAGCAGTGCCGATGAAGGAATCGCGAACACCGGGGAGCTGTTTTTT CTSSADEGIANTGELFF
TRBJ1-1 - many TRBV11-1 TGTGCCAGCAGCCGCGGGAGGGGCCACACTGAAGCTTTCTTT CASSRGRGHTEAFF
TRBJ2-7 TRBD2 - TRBV18 TGTGCCAGCTCACCACCCAGCGGGAGTTCCTACGAGCAGTACTTC CASSPPSGSSYEQYF
TRBJ2-5 TRBD2 - TRBV3-1 TGTGCCAGCAGCCAAGATTTGGGAGTAGCGGGGGTAAGAGAGACCCAGTACTTC CASSQDLGVAGVRETQYF